This is a list of T cell receptor beta chains from one sample in a study of beta chain features in type 1 diabetes. Clones were sequenced by immunoSEQ multiplex PCR, and TCRdb holds only the in-frame ones, with some missing. The repertoire includes hundreds of thousands of clones, over 12% of them detected once, and approximately 0.039% sits in the top ten. Input material: naive CD4+ T cells from blood. The source of these receptors is a man between 18 and 29 years old with type 1 diabetes. The conserved cysteine and the conserved F or W are not part of the CDR3 here. Each record gives: J gene, V gene, CDR3 protein.

J gene: TRBJ2-7
V gene: TRBV7-2
CDR3 protein: ASTLGARNSYEQY

J gene: TRBJ1-6
V gene: TRBV18
CDR3 protein: ASSPIWGDNSPLH

J gene: TRBJ2-1
V gene: TRBV5-4
CDR3 protein: ASSLGQGGYNEQF

J gene: TRBJ2-5
V gene: TRBV28
CDR3 protein: ASSTVGQGSSKTQY

J gene: TRBJ1-2
V gene: TRBV28
CDR3 protein: ASSGPGTGEVGYT

J gene: TRBJ2-3
V gene: TRBV4-3
CDR3 protein: ASSQGPAVGTDTQY

J gene: TRBJ2-7
V gene: TRBV4-1
CDR3 protein: ASSLLSVNGGSSYEQY

J gene: TRBJ2-1
V gene: TRBV6-5
CDR3 protein: ASSLTGRHEQF

J gene: TRBJ1-5
V gene: TRBV7-9
CDR3 protein: ASSSGNQPQH

J gene: TRBJ2-1
V gene: TRBV5-1
CDR3 protein: ASSLTGMNEQF

J gene: TRBJ1-4
V gene: TRBV29-1
CDR3 protein: SVGDRGEKLF

J gene: TRBJ1-4
V gene: TRBV15
CDR3 protein: ATSHRGVAEKLF

J gene: TRBJ1-2
V gene: TRBV6-5
CDR3 protein: ASSYSTRAEGYT

J gene: TRBJ2-1
V gene: TRBV14
CDR3 protein: ASSPRDRSYNEQF

J gene: TRBJ2-3
V gene: TRBV4-2
CDR3 protein: ASSQESSTDTQY

J gene: -
V gene: TRBV30
CDR3 protein: AWSYRDRVYEQY

J gene: TRBJ1-1
V gene: TRBV6-5
CDR3 protein: ASSQEGRGTEAF

J gene: TRBJ1-5
V gene: TRBV4-2
CDR3 protein: ASSTQDSPYQPQH

J gene: TRBJ2-7
V gene: TRBV27
CDR3 protein: ASSRIPYEQY

J gene: TRBJ2-7
V gene: TRBV4-1
CDR3 protein: ASSQGLAGVTYEQY

J gene: TRBJ2-3
V gene: TRBV15
CDR3 protein: ATSRGLDVTDTQY

J gene: TRBJ2-5
V gene: TRBV5-1
CDR3 protein: ASSLDEETQY

J gene: TRBJ1-6
V gene: TRBV20-1
CDR3 protein: SARNDSPLH

J gene: TRBJ2-1
V gene: TRBV6-6
CDR3 protein: ASSYGSGTRNNEQF

J gene: TRBJ1-4
V gene: TRBV11-2
CDR3 protein: ASSPGQDNEKLF

J gene: TRBJ2-3
V gene: TRBV19
CDR3 protein: ASSGGGTDTQY

J gene: TRBJ2-3
V gene: TRBV27
CDR3 protein: ASSSGGGMTDTQY

J gene: TRBJ2-3
V gene: TRBV20-1
CDR3 protein: SASRLDTQY

J gene: TRBJ2-3
V gene: TRBV5-4
CDR3 protein: ASTNREASTDTQY

J gene: TRBJ1-3
V gene: TRBV29-1
CDR3 protein: SVATGYSGNTIY

J gene: TRBJ1-1
V gene: TRBV7-2
CDR3 protein: ASSLLTGALGTEAF

J gene: TRBJ1-2
V gene: TRBV6-6
CDR3 protein: ASLNWDRDYGYT

J gene: TRBJ2-2
V gene: TRBV5-6
CDR3 protein: ASTPGQSFTGELF

J gene: TRBJ2-3
V gene: TRBV5-1
CDR3 protein: ASSPEGAADTQY

J gene: TRBJ1-6
V gene: TRBV4-1
CDR3 protein: ASSLGISSYNSPPH

J gene: TRBJ2-7
V gene: TRBV30
CDR3 protein: AWSVAGGSSYEQY

J gene: TRBJ2-7
V gene: TRBV29-1
CDR3 protein: SAGGTGGPYEQY

J gene: TRBJ2-3
V gene: TRBV15
CDR3 protein: ATSSRTDTQY

J gene: TRBJ2-7
V gene: TRBV2
CDR3 protein: ASSLRTGYEQY

J gene: TRBJ2-5
V gene: TRBV9
CDR3 protein: ASSASWGETQY

J gene: TRBJ2-5
V gene: TRBV5-1
CDR3 protein: ASGGGNPQETQY

J gene: TRBJ1-6
V gene: TRBV4-2
CDR3 protein: ASSQEKTPLH